The clone carrying this T cell receptor beta chain was seen a handful of times. The record originates from a study of blood T cell repertoires in COVID-19. Study overall: From T cells, B-cell-depleted T cells, or PBMCs came the material, which was cDNA or gDNA.

Generated by immunoSEQ multiplex PCR, the TCRdb table keeps only in-frame clones and is missing some. The sample carries some 170,000 clones, over 90% recorded once. What was sequenced was peripheral blood. The receptor's source is a woman aged 55-69 years with COVID-19, enrolled during active disease.

The CDR3 DNA follows: TGTGCCAGCAGCTTAACGGGACAGCCTGATAATTCACCCCTCCACTTT. Amino acid sequence: CASSLTGQPDNSPLHF. V usage is TRBV7-3 and J usage is TRBJ1-6; 7 bases align to TRBD1. This CDR3 contains 16 residues. CDR1 and CDR2 from the germline V gene are SGHTA and FQGTGA. V lost 0 bases and J lost 5; bases outside the gene matches: 4.